Shown below are 8 T cell receptor beta chains from a single sample sequenced in a study of CD8 T cells in Susac syndrome. Reverse transcription used roughly 0.45 to 1 ug RNA and random hexamers. Each CDR3 protein is one row after TCRdb ran MiXCR on the immunoSEQ multiplex PCR reads. The top ten hold about 0.27% of the sample, which has about 80,000 distinct CDR3 sequences, around 94% seen once. The sequencing sample was made of CD8+ T cells from PBMCs. The source of these receptors is a human donor in good health.

The gene calls are TRBV29-1 and TRBJ1-2; 7 positions agree with TRBD1. This CDR3 is built from 12 residues. Trimming removed 3 bases from V and 8 bases from J; junction bases left unmatched: 6. Germline V CDR1 and CDR2: SQVTM, ANQGSEA. Here the CDR3 DNA reads TGCAGCGTTGATCAGGGGGTTCGAGGCTACACCTTC. It encodes CSVDQGVRGYTF.

The chain is built from TRBV5-1 and TRBJ2-7; D not resolved. Deletions cut 2 bases from V and 1 base from J, with 13 bases between. The CDR3 runs to 15 residues. Germline CDR1 reads SGHRS; CDR2 reads YFSETQ. In DNA, the CDR3 is TGCGCCAGCAGCTTCCCGGCAGATTCTTCCTACGAGCAGTACTTC. Its translation is CASSFPADSSYEQYF.

The chain employs TRBV4-1 and TRBJ2-7; TRBD2 matches 7 bases. Germline V CDR1 and CDR2: MGHRA, YSYEKL. The CDR3 consists of 16 residues. J was trimmed by 1 base and V by 3 bases; bases with no gene match: 9. CDR3 in amino acids: CASSQGAGRESYEQYF. As DNA, the CDR3 is TGCGCCAGCAGCCAGGGCGCGGGGAGGGAGTCCTACGAGCAGTACTTC.

J is TRBJ2-2 and V is TRBV9; D is undetermined. The germline CDR1 and CDR2 sequences are SGDLS and YYNGEE. Trimming stripped 0 bases from V and 6 bases from J, with 3 bases between. The CDR3 runs 12 residues. DNA for the CDR3: TGTGCCAGCAGCGTAGATCCCGGGGAGCTGTTTTTT. This gives the protein CASSVDPGELFF.

CDR3 protein: CASSLPPGQGARMTQYF. DNA of the CDR3: TGTGCCAGCAGTTTACCACCGGGACAGGGGGCGCGGATGACCCAGTACTTC. This sequence joins TRBV6-5 and TRBJ2-5; 12 bases match TRBD1. Germline V lookup: CDR1 MNHEY, CDR2 SVGAGI. V shed 4 bases, J shed 7 bases, and the junction held 13 bases outside the gene matches. The CDR3 extends over 17 amino acids.

Concerning this clonotype: The junction departs from germline at one end; a sequencing error may be responsible. The rearrangement links TRBV5-4 to TRBJ2-1, with D possibly TRBD1 on 7 matching bases. The germline CDR1 and CDR2 sequences are SGHNT and YYREEE (reference sequence). This CDR3 has 13 amino acids. The CDR3 coding sequence is TGTGCCAGCAGCTTACGGGGGACGACCGGGACAGCTTTC. Translation gives CASSLRGTTGTAF.

This chain connects TRBV23-1 to TRBJ1-1; D uncertain. TRBV23-1 is an ORF for which the function is uncertain. V lost 7 bases to trimming and J lost 1 base, with 19 bases between them. CDR3 size: 16 residues. This chain's CDR3 is CASTPRAPRQNTEAFF. CDR3 bases: TGCGCCAGCACTCCAAGGGCCCCAAGACAGAACACTGAAGCTTTCTTT.

This sequence joins TRBV27 and TRBJ1-4, with TRBD1 matching 7 bases. Unmatched junction bases numbered 5, after V lost 6 bases and J lost 4 bases. Germline V gene sequence: CDR1 MNHEY, CDR2 SMNVEV (reference sequence). The CDR3 length is 14 residues. The CDR3: CASSEGQFNEKLFF. The CDR3 coding sequence is TGTGCCAGCAGCGAGGGACAGTTTAATGAAAAACTGTTTTTT.